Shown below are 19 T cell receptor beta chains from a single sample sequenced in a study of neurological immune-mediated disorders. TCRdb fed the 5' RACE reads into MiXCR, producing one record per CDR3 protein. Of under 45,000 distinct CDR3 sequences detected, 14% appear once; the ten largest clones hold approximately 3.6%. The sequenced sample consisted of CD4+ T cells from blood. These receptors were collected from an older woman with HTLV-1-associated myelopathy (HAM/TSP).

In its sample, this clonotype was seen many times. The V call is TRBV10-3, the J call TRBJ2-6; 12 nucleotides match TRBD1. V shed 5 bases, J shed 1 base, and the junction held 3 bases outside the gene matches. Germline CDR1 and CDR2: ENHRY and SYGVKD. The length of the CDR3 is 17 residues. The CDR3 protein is CAISWGQGASGANVLTF. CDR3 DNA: TGTGCCATCAGTTGGGGACAGGGGGCGTCTGGGGCCAACGTCCTGACTTTC.

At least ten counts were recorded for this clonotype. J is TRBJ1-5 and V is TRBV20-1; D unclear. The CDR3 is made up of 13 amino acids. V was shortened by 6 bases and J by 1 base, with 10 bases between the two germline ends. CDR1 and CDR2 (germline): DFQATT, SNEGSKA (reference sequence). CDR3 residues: CSAEEGSNQPQHF. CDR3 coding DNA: TGCAGTGCCGAAGAAGGCAGCAATCAGCCCCAGCATTTT.

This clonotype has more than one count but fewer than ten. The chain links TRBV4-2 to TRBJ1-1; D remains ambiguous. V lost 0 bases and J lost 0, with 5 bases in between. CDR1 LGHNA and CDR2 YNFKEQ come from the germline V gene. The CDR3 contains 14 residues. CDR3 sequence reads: CASSQDSMNTEAFF. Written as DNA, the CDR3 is TGTGCCAGCAGCCAAGATTCCATGAACACTGAAGCTTTCTTT.

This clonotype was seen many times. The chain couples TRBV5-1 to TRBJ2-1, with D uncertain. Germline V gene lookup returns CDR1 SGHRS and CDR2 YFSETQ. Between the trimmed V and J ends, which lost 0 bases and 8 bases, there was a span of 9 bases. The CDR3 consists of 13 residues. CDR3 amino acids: CASSLDPGYEQFF. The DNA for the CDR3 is TGCGCCAGCAGCTTGGACCCAGGCTATGAGCAGTTCTTC.

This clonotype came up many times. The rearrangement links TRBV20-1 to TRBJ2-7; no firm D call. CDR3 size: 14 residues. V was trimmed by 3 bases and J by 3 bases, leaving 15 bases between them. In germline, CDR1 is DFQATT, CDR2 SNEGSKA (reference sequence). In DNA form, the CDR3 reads TGCAGTGCTAGTTCCTCAGCCCAGAACTACGAGCAGTACTTC. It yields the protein CSASSSAQNYEQYF.

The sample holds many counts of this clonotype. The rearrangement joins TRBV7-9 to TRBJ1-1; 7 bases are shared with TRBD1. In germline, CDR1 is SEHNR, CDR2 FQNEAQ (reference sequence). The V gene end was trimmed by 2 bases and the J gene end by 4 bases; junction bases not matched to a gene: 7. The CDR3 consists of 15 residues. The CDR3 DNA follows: TGTGCCAGCAGCTTATTAGGGGGCAGCGTCACTGAAGCTTTCTTT. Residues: CASSLLGGSVTEAFF. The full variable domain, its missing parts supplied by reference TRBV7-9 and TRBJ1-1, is DTGVSQNPRHKITKRGQNVTFRCDPISEHNRLYWYRQTLGQGPEFLTYFQNEAQLEKSRLLSDRFSAERPKGSFSTLEIQRTEQGDSAMYLCASSLLGGSVTEAFFGQGTRLTVV.

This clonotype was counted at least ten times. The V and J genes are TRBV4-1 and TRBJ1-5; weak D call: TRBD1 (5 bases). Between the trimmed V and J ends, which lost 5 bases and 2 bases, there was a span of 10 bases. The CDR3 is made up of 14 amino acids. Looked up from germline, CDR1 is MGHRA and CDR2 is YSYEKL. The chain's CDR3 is CASSDTGRNQPQHF. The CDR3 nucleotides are TGCGCCAGCAGCGATACAGGTCGCAATCAGCCCCAGCATTTT.

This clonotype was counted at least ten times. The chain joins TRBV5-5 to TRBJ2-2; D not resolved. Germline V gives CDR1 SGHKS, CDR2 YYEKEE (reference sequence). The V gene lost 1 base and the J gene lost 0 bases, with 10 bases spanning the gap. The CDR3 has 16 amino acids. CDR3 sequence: CASSLISAANTGELFF. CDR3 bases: TGTGCCAGCAGCTTGATATCGGCAGCGAACACCGGGGAGCTGTTTTTT.

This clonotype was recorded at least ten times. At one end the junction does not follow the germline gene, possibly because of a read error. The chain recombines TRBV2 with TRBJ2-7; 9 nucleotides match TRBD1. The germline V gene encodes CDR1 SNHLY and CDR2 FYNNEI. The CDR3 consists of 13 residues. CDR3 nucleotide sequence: TGTGCCAGCAGTGAAGGTTCTTGGGACAGGGACCTCTTC. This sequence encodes CASSEGSWDRDLF.

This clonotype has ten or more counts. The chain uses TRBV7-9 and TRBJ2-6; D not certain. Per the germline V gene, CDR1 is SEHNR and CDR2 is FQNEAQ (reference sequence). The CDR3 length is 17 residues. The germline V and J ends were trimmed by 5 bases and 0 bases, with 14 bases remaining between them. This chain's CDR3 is CASSNRVTSSGANVLTF. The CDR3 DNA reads TGTGCCAGCAGCAACCGGGTTACTTCCTCTGGGGCCAACGTCCTGACTTTC. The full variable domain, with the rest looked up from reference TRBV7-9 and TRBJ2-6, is DTGVSQNPRHKITKRGQNVTFRCDPISEHNRLYWYRQTLGQGPEFLTYFQNEAQLEKSRLLSDRFSAERPKGSFSTLEIQRTEQGDSAMYLCASSNRVTSSGANVLTFGAGSRLTVL.

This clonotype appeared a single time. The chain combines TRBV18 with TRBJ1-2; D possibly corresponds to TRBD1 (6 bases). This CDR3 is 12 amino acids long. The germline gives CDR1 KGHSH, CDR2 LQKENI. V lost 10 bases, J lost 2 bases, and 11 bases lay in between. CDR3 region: CAKSGENYGYTF. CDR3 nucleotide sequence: TGTGCCAAATCAGGGGAAAACTATGGCTACACCTTC.

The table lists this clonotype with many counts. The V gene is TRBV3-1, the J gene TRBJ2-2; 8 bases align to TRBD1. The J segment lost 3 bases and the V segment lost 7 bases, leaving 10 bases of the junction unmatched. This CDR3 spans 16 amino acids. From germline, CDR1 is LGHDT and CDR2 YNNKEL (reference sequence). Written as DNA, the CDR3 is TGTGCCAGCACCCTGGACGGACAGGGTGACACCGGGGAGCTGTTTTTT. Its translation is CASTLDGQGDTGELFF.

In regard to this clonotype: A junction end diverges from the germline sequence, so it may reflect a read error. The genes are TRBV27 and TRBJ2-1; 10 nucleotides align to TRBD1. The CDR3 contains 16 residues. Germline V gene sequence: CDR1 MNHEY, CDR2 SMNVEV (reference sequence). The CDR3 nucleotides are TGTGCCAGCAGTCCACTGACAGGGGGCTCCTGCAATGAGCAGTTCTTC. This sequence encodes CASSPLTGGSCNEQFF.

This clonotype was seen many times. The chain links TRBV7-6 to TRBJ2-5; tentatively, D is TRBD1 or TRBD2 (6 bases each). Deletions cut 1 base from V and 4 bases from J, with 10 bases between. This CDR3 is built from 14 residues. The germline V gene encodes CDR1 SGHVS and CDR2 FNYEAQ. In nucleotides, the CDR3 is TGTGCCAGCAGCTTAGAAGGGGGGCGAGAGACCCAGTACTTC. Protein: CASSLEGGRETQYF.

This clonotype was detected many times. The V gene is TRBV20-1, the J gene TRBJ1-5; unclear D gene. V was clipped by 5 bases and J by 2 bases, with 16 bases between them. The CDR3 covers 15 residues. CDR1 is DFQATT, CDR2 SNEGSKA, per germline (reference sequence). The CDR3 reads CSAGPPGPGNQPQHF. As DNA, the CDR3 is TGCAGTGCTGGCCCCCCGGGTCCCGGCAATCAGCCCCAGCATTTT.

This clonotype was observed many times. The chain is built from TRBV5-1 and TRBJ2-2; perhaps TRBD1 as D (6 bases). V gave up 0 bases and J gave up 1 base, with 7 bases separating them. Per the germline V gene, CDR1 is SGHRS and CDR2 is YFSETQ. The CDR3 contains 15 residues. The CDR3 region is CASSLGGQNTGELFF. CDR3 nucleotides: TGCGCCAGCAGCTTGGGGGGACAGAACACCGGGGAGCTGTTTTTT.

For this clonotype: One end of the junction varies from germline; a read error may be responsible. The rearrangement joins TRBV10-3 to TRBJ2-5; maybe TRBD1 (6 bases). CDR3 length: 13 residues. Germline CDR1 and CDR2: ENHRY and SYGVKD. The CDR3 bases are TGTGCCATCAAACCGGACAGCCAAGAGACCCATTACTTC. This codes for CAIKPDSQETHYF.

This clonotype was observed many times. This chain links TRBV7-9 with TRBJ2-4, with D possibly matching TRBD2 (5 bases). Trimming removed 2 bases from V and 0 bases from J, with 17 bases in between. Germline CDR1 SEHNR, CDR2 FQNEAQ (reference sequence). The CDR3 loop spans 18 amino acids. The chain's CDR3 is CASSLTPPGGLAKNIQYF. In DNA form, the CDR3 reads TGTGCCAGCAGCTTAACCCCCCCAGGCGGACTAGCCAAAAACATTCAGTACTTC.

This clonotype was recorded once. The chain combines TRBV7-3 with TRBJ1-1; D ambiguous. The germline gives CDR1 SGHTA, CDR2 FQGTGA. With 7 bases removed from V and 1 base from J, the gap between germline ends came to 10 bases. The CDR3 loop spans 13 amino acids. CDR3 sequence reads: CASKVERNTEAFF. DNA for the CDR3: TGTGCCAGCAAGGTGGAACGGAACACTGAAGCTTTCTTT.